Presented here are 24 T cell receptor beta chains from one specimen sequenced in a study of blood T cells in healthy people across ages (dated by TCRdb to between 2014 and 2016). Library prep was done by 5' RACE. TCRdb lists the instrument as Illumina HiSeq 2500. The second PCR ran for about 6 to 12 cycles and used a J-beta primer mix along with a sample-barcoded 5' primer. TCRdb reprocessing: public reads trimmed at Q25 with fastp, clones called with MiXCR, in-frame beta chains kept. Each CDR3 protein gets just one entry, which takes the most common genes and DNA from the rows behind it. For this sample there are some 640,000 distinct CDR3 sequences; approximately 50% appear just once. Of the sample, 25% to 35% is held by the ten largest clones. Sequenced material: blood. The receptors here all came from a woman between 55 and 75 years old in good health.

CDR3 sequence reads: CASSQDGQGTDTQYF. The CDR3 nucleotides read TGTGCCAGCAGCCAAGACGGACAGGGAACAGATACGCAGTATTTT. The V call is TRBV4-2, the J call TRBJ2-3; 8 bases line up with TRBD1. J lost 3 bases, V lost 0 bases, and 2 bases had no gene match. The CDR3 is 15 amino acids. Germline CDR1 is LGHNA and CDR2 is YNFKEQ.

This chain's CDR3 is CSAEGGWNQPQHF. The CDR3 DNA is TGCAGTGCCGAGGGTGGTTGGAATCAGCCCCAGCATTTT. V usage is TRBV20-1 and J usage is TRBJ1-5; no definite D call. From germline, CDR1 is DFQATT and CDR2 SNEGSKA (reference sequence). CDR3 length: 13 residues. The V end was cut by 6 bases, the J end by 4 bases, with 13 bases between.

V and J are TRBV7-2 and TRBJ2-1; D gene uncertain. The CDR3 consists of 12 residues. Germline CDR1 is SGHTA and CDR2 is FQGNSA. The V end was cut by 1 base, the J end by 8 bases, with 6 bases between. In nucleotides, the CDR3 is TGTGCCAGCAGCTTAGGGATCGATGAGCAGTTCTTC. Its protein is CASSLGIDEQFF.

A remark on this clonotype: A junction boundary mismatches the germline segment, possibly from a read error. The chain has TRBV9 and TRBJ2-5; weak D call: TRBD2 (6 bases). Germline CDR1 reads SGDLS; CDR2 reads YYNGEE. There are 14 residues in the CDR3. In nucleotides, the CDR3 is TGTGCCAGCAGCCCGCGGACTACGACAGAGACCCAGTGCTTC. Translation gives CASSPRTTTETQCF.

The chain employs TRBV7-9 and TRBJ1-1; D is possibly TRBD1 (6 bases). Germline assignment: CDR1 SEHNR and CDR2 FQNEAQ (reference sequence). The length of the CDR3 is 15 residues. V was pared by 5 bases and J by 4 bases, with 17 bases between. CDR3 loop: CASSREQGGATEAFF. CDR3 DNA sequence: TGTGCCAGCAGCAGAGAACAGGGCGGGGCCACTGAAGCTTTCTTT.

The chain uses TRBV9 and TRBJ2-1, with 7 bases that match TRBD1. After removal of 1 base from V and 12 bases from J, the junction contained 10 bases not matched to a gene. The length of the CDR3 is 14 residues. Germline values: CDR1 SGDLS, CDR2 YYNGEE. The CDR3 region is CASSVTGDSLGQFF. Written as DNA, the CDR3 is TGTGCCAGCAGCGTAACAGGGGATAGCTTGGGGCAGTTCTTC.

This clonotype has a handful of counts. The chain carries TRBV15 and TRBJ2-5, with TRBD2 identical over 8 bases. V lost 3 bases to trimming and J lost 5 bases; unmatched junction nucleotides: 11. The V gene's germline CDR1 is LNHNV and CDR2 YYDKDF (reference sequence). There are 16 residues in the CDR3. This CDR3 is CATSRMSGSTGETQYF. CDR3 in DNA: TGTGCCACCAGCAGGATGAGCGGGAGTACAGGCGAGACCCAGTACTTC.

V usage is TRBV5-6 and J usage is TRBJ2-3, with D unclear. The CDR3 spans 15 residues. CDR1 is SGHDT and CDR2 is YYEEEE in the germline V gene. V lost 3 bases to trimming and J lost 4 bases, with 15 bases between them. The CDR3 nucleotides read TGTGCCAGCAGCTCCCACCCCACGACGGCAGATACGCAGTATTTT. This gives the protein CASSSHPTTADTQYF.

The chain uses TRBV29-1 and TRBJ1-2, with no clear D. V lost 7 bases and J 2 bases, leaving 8 bases between the germline ends. This CDR3 has 11 residues. CDR1 SQVTM and CDR2 ANQGSEA come from the germline V gene. This CDR3 reads CSGDRNYGYTF. The CDR3 region has the DNA TGCAGCGGTGATAGAAACTATGGCTACACCTTC.

The V and J genes are TRBV5-1 and TRBJ1-1; D is unresolved. The V and J ends lost 5 bases and 4 bases respectively, with 12 bases between them. CDR1 and CDR2 (germline): SGHRS, YFSETQ. The CDR3 runs to 13 residues. The CDR3 DNA follows: TGCGCCAGCAGTCAAGGGTCGGGCACTGAAGCTTTCTTT. Its translation is CASSQGSGTEAFF.

The V gene is TRBV6-2 or TRBV6-3, the J gene TRBJ1-5; D ambiguous. CDR3 length equals 12 residues. Between the trimmed V and J ends, which lost 6 bases and 2 bases, there was a span of 5 bases. The germline V gene has CDR1 MNHEY and CDR2 SVGEGT. The CDR3 sequence: CASRSGNQPQHF. In DNA, the CDR3 is TGTGCCAGCAGGAGTGGCAATCAGCCCCAGCATTTT.

This clonotype turned up a few times. V usage is TRBV29-1 and J usage is TRBJ2-5; TRBD1 is a possible D gene (5 bases). This CDR3 spans 12 amino acids. Germline V gene sequence: CDR1 SQVTM, CDR2 ANQGSEA. The V end was cut by 4 bases, the J end by 5 bases, with 11 bases between. The DNA of the CDR3 is TGCAGCGTTGCTGCAGGGATCGAGACCCAGTACTTC. Translation: CSVAAGIETQYF. The whole variable domain, remainder taken from reference TRBV29-1 and TRBJ2-5, is SAVISQKPSRDICQRGTSLTIQCQVDSQVTMMFWYRQQPGQSLTLIATANQGSEATYESGFVIDKFPISRPNLTFSTLTVSNMSPEDSSIYLCSVAAGIETQYFGPGTRLLVL.

The genes are TRBV20-1 and TRBJ2-2; possibly TRBD1 or TRBD2 for D (5 bases each). The germline CDR1 and CDR2 sequences are DFQATT and SNEGSKA (reference sequence). The CDR3 is 12 residues long. Trimming pared 0 bases from V and 6 bases from J, leaving 5 bases between. The CDR3, as DNA: TGCAGTGCTAGAGAGGGGGCCGGGGAGCTGTTTTTT. Encoded protein: CSAREGAGELFF.

In this sample, this clonotype turned up once. This chain links TRBV18 with TRBJ2-3; TRBD1 might be the D (7 bases). The CDR3 is 15 amino acids. V was trimmed by 4 bases and J by 4 bases, leaving 15 bases between them. Germline CDR1 and CDR2: KGHSH and LQKENI. The CDR3 bases are TGTGCCAGCTCACACAACAGGGGAGGCGCAGATACGCAGTATTTT. Its translation is CASSHNRGGADTQYF. Full variable domain (missing parts from reference TRBV18 and TRBJ2-3): NAGVMQNPRHLVRRRGQEARLRCSPMKGHSHVYWYRQLPEEGLKFMVYLQKENIIDESGMPKERFSAEFPKEGPSILRIQQVVRGDSAAYFCASSHNRGGADTQYFGPGTRLTVL.

This clonotype has a handful of counts. V usage is TRBV29-1 and J usage is TRBJ2-1; TRBD1 aligns across 10 bases. Germline loops: CDR1 SQVTM, CDR2 ANQGSEA. The J segment lost 5 bases and the V segment lost 3 bases, leaving 7 bases of the junction unmatched. This CDR3 region has 15 residues. The CDR3 region is CSVDRQGALDNEQFF. The CDR3 DNA reads as TGCAGCGTTGACCGACAGGGGGCGCTTGACAATGAGCAGTTCTTC.

This clonotype appeared a few times. The chain combines TRBV20-1 with TRBJ2-5; 7 positions match TRBD2. The DNA end is a closer match to TRBJ2-7, so the J assignment may be wrong. The CDR3 totals 15 residues. The germline gives CDR1 DFQATT, CDR2 SNEGSKA (reference sequence). As DNA, the CDR3 is TGCAGTGCTAGTAGGTTGGCGGGAGCGGTCGACGAGCAGTACTTC. The encoded protein is CSASRLAGAVDEQYF.

The gene calls are TRBV7-2 and TRBJ2-7; TRBD2 matches 9 bases. Germline assignment: CDR1 SGHTA and CDR2 FQGNSA. This CDR3 spans 16 amino acids. The J segment lost 2 bases and the V segment lost 8 bases, leaving 13 bases of the junction unmatched. In DNA form, the CDR3 reads TGTGCCAGCGAATCAAGCGGGAGGTCCTCCCCCTACGAGCAGTACTTC. This sequence encodes CASESSGRSSPYEQYF.

V and J are TRBV2 and TRBJ2-5, with D uncertain. The ends were cut back, 5 bases at V and 1 base at J, with 5 bases in the middle. Germline loops: CDR1 SNHLY, CDR2 FYNNEI. This CDR3 region has 12 residues. The CDR3 is CASSWGQETQYF. The CDR3 DNA is TGTGCCAGCAGTTGGGGCCAAGAGACCCAGTACTTC. The full variable domain, rest sourced from reference TRBV2 and TRBJ2-5, is EPEVTQTPSHQVTQMGQEVILRCVPISNHLYFYWYRQILGQKVEFLVSFYNNEISEKSEIFDDQFSVERPDGSNFTLKIRSTKLEDSAMYFCASSWGQETQYFGPGTRLLVL.

This clonotype was recorded a few times. This chain connects TRBV2 to TRBJ2-3, with D uncertain. Germline values: CDR1 SNHLY, CDR2 FYNNEI. Trimming pared 2 bases from V and 0 bases from J, leaving 12 bases between. CDR3 size: 16 residues. DNA for the CDR3: TGTGCCAGCAGTGAATATGGGCTTCCTAGCACAGATACGCAGTATTTT. Amino acid sequence: CASSEYGLPSTDTQYF. The full variable domain, rest sourced from reference TRBV2 and TRBJ2-3, is EPEVTQTPSHQVTQMGQEVILRCVPISNHLYFYWYRQILGQKVEFLVSFYNNEISEKSEIFDDQFSVERPDGSNFTLKIRSTKLEDSAMYFCASSEYGLPSTDTQYFGPGTRLTVL.

A few counts support this clonotype. The DNA for the CDR3 is TGCAGTGCTAGTTCCATGATGGGATCTTCCCCATCAGAGACCCAGTACTTC. It specifies CSASSMMGSSPSETQYF. V usage is TRBV20-1 and J usage is TRBJ2-4; D unresolved. The J call is uncertain, as TRBJ2-5 better fits the DNA end. The CDR3 loop spans 17 amino acids. CDR1 DFQATT and CDR2 SNEGSKA come from the germline V gene (reference sequence).

This clonotype was found once. The rearrangement joins TRBV24-1 to TRBJ2-7; 7 positions agree with TRBD2. This CDR3 contains 16 residues. V dropped 1 base and J dropped 7; count of bases not matched to a gene: 12. Germline CDR1 is KGHDR and CDR2 is SFDVKD. This chain's CDR3 is CATSDLRRGTYNEQYF. The CDR3 DNA reads TGTGCCACCAGTGATTTAAGGCGGGGGACCTACAATGAGCAGTACTTC.

There are a few counts of this clonotype. A single base separates this from a much larger clone, so it may be a read error. J is TRBJ2-5 and V is TRBV20-1, with 16 nucleotides matching TRBD2. V was clipped by 0 bases and J by 11 bases; unmatched bases: 9. The CDR3 length is 16 residues. CDR1 and CDR2 (germline): DFQATT, SNEGSKA (reference sequence). In DNA, the CDR3 is TGCAGTGCTAGAGATCGGGGGACTAGCGGGAGGGCCGGGCAGTACTTC. Amino acids: CSARDRGTSGRAGQYF.

The table lists this clonotype with a few counts. The chain uses TRBV2 and TRBJ2-6; 10 positions agree with TRBD1. The germline CDR1 and CDR2 sequences are SNHLY and FYNNEI. V dropped 6 bases and J dropped 1; count of bases not matched to a gene: 6. This CDR3 region has 17 residues. The CDR3 bases are TGTGCCAGCAGACTGACAGGGGGCGCTTCTGGGGCCAACGTCCTGACTTTC. Protein sequence: CASRLTGGASGANVLTF.

Worth noting for this clonotype: The junction departs from germline at one end; a sequencing error may be responsible. The rearrangement links TRBV2 to TRBJ2-7, with D tentatively TRBD1 (5 bases). There are 13 residues in the CDR3. Per the germline V gene, CDR1 is SNHLY and CDR2 is FYNNEI. CDR3 DNA: TGTGCCACTTCGACAGAGTTCTCCTACGAGCAGCACTTC. It yields the protein CATSTEFSYEQHF.